The 8 T cell receptor beta chains presented below share a single source sample, sequenced in a study of blood T cell repertoires in COVID-19. The table came from immunoSEQ multiplex PCR; TCRdb's copy has only in-frame clones and leaves some out. The repertoire holds some 290,000 clones, with 90% as singletons. Source material: peripheral blood. The source of these receptors is a woman aged 35 to 49 with COVID-19, enrolled during active disease.

The chain is built from TRBV28 and TRBJ2-1, with unresolved D. The V end lost 3 bases, the J end lost 3 bases, and 15 bases lay between the germline ends. Germline lookup yields CDR1 MDHEN and CDR2 SYDVKM. This CDR3 is built from 16 residues. DNA of the CDR3: TGTGCCAGCAGTTTTCTCAGAACTACGATCTACAATGAGCAGTTCTTC. This codes for CASSFLRTTIYNEQFF.

The chain is built from TRBV28 and TRBJ1-2; D unclear. V shed 2 bases and J shed 2 bases, with 15 bases lying between them. This CDR3 region has 16 residues. CDR1 is MDHEN, CDR2 SYDVKM, per germline. The CDR3 DNA reads as TGTGCCAGCAGTTTAATCTCAGGTTTTGAGAACTATGGCTACACCTTC. Its protein product is CASSLISGFENYGYTF.

The rearrangement uses TRBV28 and TRBJ1-4; D is perhaps TRBD1 (5 bases). Germline V gene sequence: CDR1 MDHEN, CDR2 SYDVKM. The CDR3 has 15 amino acids. Trimming pared 6 bases from V and 3 bases from J, leaving 14 bases between. CDR3 sequence reads: CASSTLGGSNEKLFF. CDR3 in DNA: TGTGCCAGCAGCACCCTCGGGGGATCTAATGAAAAACTGTTTTTT.

The chain links TRBV3-1 (or the pseudogene TRBV3-2) to TRBJ2-5; 8 positions match TRBD2. The CDR3 has 14 amino acids. Trimming cost V 1 base and J 3 bases; bases outside gene matches: 1. Per the germline V gene, CDR1 is LGHDT and CDR2 is YNNKEL (reference sequence). CDR3 coding DNA: TGTGCCAGCAGCCAAGGGCGGGGGGAAGAGACCCAGTACTTC. It is translated as CASSQGRGEETQYF.

The chain uses TRBV2 and TRBJ2-1, with D possibly being TRBD2 (6 bases). Germline loops: CDR1 SNHLY, CDR2 FYNNEI. There are 14 residues in the CDR3. Trimming removed 6 bases at V and 0 bases at J, with 9 bases between. CDR3 in amino acids: CASSVSGSYNEQFF. CDR3 in DNA: TGTGCCAGCAGCGTTAGCGGCTCCTACAATGAGCAGTTCTTC.

The chain joins TRBV19 to TRBJ2-6, with a weak D call TRBD1 (5 bases). The V end lost 7 bases, the J end lost 0 bases, and 13 bases lay between the germline ends. This CDR3 is built from 16 residues. Germline CDR1 LNHDA, CDR2 SQIVND (reference sequence). The CDR3 region is CASTAPRGSGANVLTF. The DNA of the CDR3 is TGTGCCAGTACCGCTCCTAGGGGCTCTGGGGCCAACGTCCTGACTTTC. Variable domain in full (rest from reference TRBV19 and TRBJ2-6): DGGITQSPKYLFRKEGQNVTLSCEQNLNHDAMYWYRQDPGQGLRLIYYSQIVNDFQKGDIAEGYSVSREKKESFPLTVTSAQKNPTAFYLCASTAPRGSGANVLTFGAGSRLTVL.

This chain connects TRBV5-1 to TRBJ2-5; the match to TRBD2 covers 11 bases. CDR1 is SGHRS and CDR2 is YFSETQ in the germline V gene. V trimming: 7 bases; J trimming: 0 bases; junction bases outside the gene matches: 8. This CDR3 has 16 residues. The DNA of the CDR3 is TGCGCCAGCGATACCGGGACTAGCGGACACCAAGAGACCCAGTACTTC. Its protein product is CASDTGTSGHQETQYF.

This clone has a single count. The rearrangement uses TRBV15 and TRBJ1-1; 7 bases map to TRBD1. Trimming cost V 4 bases and J 0 bases; bases outside gene matches: 5. The CDR3 runs 15 residues. Germline V gives CDR1 LNHNV, CDR2 YYDKDF (reference sequence). The CDR3 sequence is CATSKQGNMNTEAFF. CDR3 nucleotide sequence: TGTGCCACCAGCAAACAGGGGAACATGAACACTGAAGCTTTCTTT.